A single sample gave rise to the 18 T cell receptor beta chains below, sequenced in a study of T cell clonotyping in hematopoietic cell transplantation. Clones were sequenced by immunoSEQ multiplex PCR, and TCRdb holds only the in-frame ones, with some missing. This table holds some 8,700 clones, about four fifths found once. The source material was peripheral blood mononuclear cells, sampled 180 days after allogeneic stem cell transplant. Every receptor here comes from a female patient aged 50-59 years who had an allogeneic stem cell transplant from an unrelated donor, so the T cells may come from the graft donor. Some clones in this sample may be carry-over from other donors' samples.

The V call is TRBV11-2, the J call TRBJ2-4; possible D gene TRBD1, 6 bases. Deletions cut 2 bases from V and 6 bases from J, with 14 bases between. Germline-derived CDR1 and CDR2 are SGHAT and FQNNGV. CDR3 size: 15 residues. The CDR3 loop is CASSLMQGQGNIQYF. Here the CDR3 DNA reads TGTGCCAGCAGCTTAATGCAGGGGCAAGGAAACATTCAGTACTTC.

The chain recombines TRBV11-3 with TRBJ2-5, with D hard to call. With 4 bases removed from V and 0 bases from J, the gap between germline ends came to 0 bases. The CDR3 runs to 11 residues. Germline V gene sequence: CDR1 SGHNT, CDR2 YENEEA. The CDR3 protein is CASSYQETQYF. The CDR3 DNA is TGTGCCAGCAGCTACCAAGAGACCCAGTACTTC.

The chain has TRBV27 and TRBJ2-5, with 7 positions matching TRBD2. Matching the DNA end better, TRBJ2-7 makes the J call doubtful. Germline V gene lookup returns CDR1 MNHEY and CDR2 SMNVEV (reference sequence). This CDR3 comprises 13 residues. CDR3 nucleotides: TGTGCCAGCAGCCCCCCGGGGGGTGACGAGCAGTACTTC. As protein: CASSPPGGDEQYF.

Only a few counts were recorded for this clone. The V call is TRBV6-1, the J call TRBJ1-5; 7 bases are shared with TRBD1. Germline values: CDR1 MNHNS, CDR2 SASEGT. J was trimmed by 6 bases and V by 4 bases; bases with no gene match: 6. The CDR3 covers 14 residues. In nucleotides, the CDR3 is TGTGCCAGCAGTGCCGGACAGGAGGGTCAGCCCCAGCATTTT. Encoded protein: CASSAGQEGQPQHF.

The chain joins TRBV11-3 to TRBJ2-2, with unresolved D. Germline V gives CDR1 SGHNT, CDR2 YENEEA. This CDR3 spans 13 amino acids. The V and J ends lost 4 bases and 6 bases respectively, with 9 bases between them. The CDR3 is CASSSFEAGELFF. CDR3 bases: TGTGCCAGCAGCTCCTTCGAGGCCGGGGAGCTGTTTTTT.

The V and J genes are TRBV2 and TRBJ2-3; a weak D match, TRBD2 (5 bases). CDR1 SNHLY and CDR2 FYNNEI come from the germline V gene. V lost 4 bases and J 3 bases, leaving 11 bases between the germline ends. The length of the CDR3 is 14 residues. CDR3 sequence (DNA): TGTGCCAGCAGTGTGCCTAGCCTGACAGATACGCAGTATTTT. Protein sequence: CASSVPSLTDTQYF. The whole variable domain, filled in from reference TRBV2 and TRBJ2-3, reads EPEVTQTPSHQVTQMGQEVILRCVPISNHLYFYWYRQILGQKVEFLVSFYNNEISEKSEIFDDQFSVERPDGSNFTLKIRSTKLEDSAMYFCASSVPSLTDTQYFGPGTRLTVL.

The chain has TRBV5-1 and TRBJ2-3, with 11 bases lining up with TRBD2. The V segment lost 4 bases and the J segment 5 bases; nucleotides outside the gene matches: 9. Per the germline V gene, CDR1 is SGHRS and CDR2 is YFSETQ. The CDR3 is made up of 16 amino acids. The CDR3 DNA sequence: TGCGCCAGCAGCCCCGGTAGCGGGGGGGCCGGAGATACGCAGTATTTT. This codes for CASSPGSGGAGDTQYF.

The chain carries TRBV6-1 and TRBJ2-5; 12 bases map to TRBD2. The germline V gene encodes CDR1 MNHNS and CDR2 SASEGT. Unmatched junction bases numbered 7, after V lost 4 bases and J lost 4 bases. The CDR3 has 16 residues. The CDR3 is CASSGPTSGRRETQYF. DNA for the CDR3: TGTGCCAGCAGTGGGCCGACTAGCGGGAGACGAGAGACCCAGTACTTC.

The chain couples TRBV7-3 to TRBJ1-4, with TRBD1 as a possible D gene (5 bases). The CDR3 length is 16 residues. V shed 2 bases and J shed 8 bases, with 18 bases lying between them. The germline V gene encodes CDR1 SGHTA and CDR2 FQGTGA. In nucleotides, the CDR3 is TGTGCCAGCAGCTTAGGCCCAGGGACTCAATTGGAAAAACTGTTTTTT. It yields the protein CASSLGPGTQLEKLFF.

The V call is TRBV27, the J call TRBJ2-3, with unresolved D. V was clipped by 3 bases and J by 5 bases, with 9 bases between them. Germline V gives CDR1 MNHEY, CDR2 SMNVEV (reference sequence). The CDR3 consists of 13 residues. The CDR3 here is CASSFYQQDTQYF. The CDR3 DNA follows: TGTGCCAGCAGTTTCTACCAACAAGATACGCAGTATTTT.

The V gene is TRBV5-1, the J gene TRBJ1-5; D is ambiguous. V gave up 0 bases and J gave up 3 bases, with 7 bases separating them. Per the germline V gene, CDR1 is SGHRS and CDR2 is YFSETQ. The CDR3 spans 14 residues. CDR3 coding DNA: TGCGCCAGCAGCTTGGGAGGGCCCAATCAGCCCCAGCATTTT. It encodes CASSLGGPNQPQHF. The whole variable domain, filled in from reference TRBV5-1 and TRBJ1-5, reads KAGVTQTPRYLIKTRGQQVTLSCSPISGHRSVSWYQQTPGQGLQFLFEYFSETQRNKGNFPGRFSGRQFSNSRSEMNVSTLELGDSALYLCASSLGGPNQPQHFGDGTRLSIL.

This chain uses TRBV11-2 with TRBJ2-7; tentatively, D is TRBD1 (6 bases). The CDR3 runs 18 residues. V was cut by 0 bases and J by 1 base, with 19 bases left in between. Germline CDR1 reads SGHAT; CDR2 reads FQNNGV. The CDR3 coding sequence is TGTGCCAGCAGCTTAGATCTGGGGGTGACAGGTGGGTCCTACGAGCAGTACTTC. It is translated as CASSLDLGVTGGSYEQYF. The full variable domain, with the rest looked up from reference TRBV11-2 and TRBJ2-7, is EAGVAQSPRYKIIEKRQSVAFWCNPISGHATLYWYQQILGQGPKLLIQFQNNGVVDDSQLPKDRFSAERLKGVDSTLKIQPAKLEDSAVYLCASSLDLGVTGGSYEQYFGPGTRLTVT.

This clone has just one count. The rearrangement links TRBV5-1 to TRBJ1-5, with TRBD1 identical over 8 bases. After removal of 4 bases from V and 5 bases from J, the junction contained 8 bases not matched to a gene. The CDR3 contains 15 residues. CDR1 is SGHRS and CDR2 is YFSETQ in the germline V gene. This chain's CDR3 is CASSQKQGEHQPQHF. The DNA of the CDR3 is TGCGCCAGCAGCCAGAAACAGGGGGAACATCAGCCCCAGCATTTT. The full variable domain, in which reference TRBV5-1 and TRBJ1-5 provide the parts outside the CDR3, is KAGVTQTPRYLIKTRGQQVTLSCSPISGHRSVSWYQQTPGQGLQFLFEYFSETQRNKGNFPGRFSGRQFSNSRSEMNVSTLELGDSALYLCASSQKQGEHQPQHFGDGTRLSIL.

This clone was counted only a few times. The V and J genes are TRBV5-6 and TRBJ1-2; D perhaps matches TRBD1 (5 bases). Germline V gene data show CDR1 as SGHDT and CDR2 as YYEEEE. The CDR3 runs to 13 residues. Trimming left V 5 bases short and J 2 bases short, with 10 bases between. The CDR3 DNA reads as TGTGCCAGCAGTGCCGACAGAAACTATGGCTACACCTTC. Translating gives CASSADRNYGYTF.

In its sample, this clone was seen a few times. The chain employs TRBV6-5 and TRBJ2-7; 7 bases are a match to TRBD1. Germline trimming cut 10 bases from V and 0 bases from J; bases unmatched to any gene: 6. The CDR3 has 13 residues. From germline, CDR1 is MNHEY and CDR2 SVGAGI. The CDR3: CATGQASSYEQYF. The CDR3 DNA reads TGTGCCACCGGACAGGCGAGCTCCTACGAGCAGTACTTC.

CDR3 DNA: TGTGCCAGCAGCTTTTCGGGGGATCAGCCCCAGCATTTT. It translates to CASSFSGDQPQHF. The chain employs TRBV7-6 and TRBJ1-5, with a tentative D call TRBD1 (5 bases). The germline V gene encodes CDR1 SGHVS and CDR2 FNYEAQ. This CDR3 is built from 13 residues. The V and J ends lost 3 bases and 5 bases respectively, with 8 bases between them.

This chain joins TRBV6-1 and TRBJ2-5, with D possibly TRBD1 on 5 matching bases. This CDR3 is 14 amino acids long. Germline CDR1 MNHNS, CDR2 SASEGT. The V gene lost 5 bases and the J gene lost 1 base, with 11 bases spanning the gap. DNA of the CDR3: TGTGCCAGCAGTTCCGACAGCATCCAAGAGACCCAGTACTTC. Amino acids: CASSSDSIQETQYF.

The chain combines TRBV7-9 with TRBJ2-2, with unresolved D. Germline values: CDR1 SEHNR, CDR2 FQNEAQ (reference sequence). V lost 4 bases to trimming and J lost 5 bases, with 11 bases between them. The CDR3 contains 14 residues. Here the CDR3 reads CASSSRAGTGELFF. CDR3 sequence (DNA): TGTGCCAGCAGCTCTAGGGCCGGGACCGGGGAGCTGTTTTTT.